This T cell receptor (beta chain) was obtained from a study of blood T cell repertoires in COVID-19. At the level of the study: The United States, Italy and Spain provided the acute and convalescent COVID-19 samples. Nucleic acid was either cDNA or gDNA, and it came from T cells, B-cell-depleted T cells, or PBMCs.

In the authors' methods: Reference gene primer amplification gave nucleated cell count estimates. Using immunoSEQ multiplex PCR, the repertoire was profiled, and TCRdb retains in-frame clones only, with some absent. From that table come the V and J calls and clone size; the DNA was used to work out D and trimming. The repertoire has around 210,000 clones, roughly 75% of them found once; the top ten carry 4.5% to 7%. The junction had 7 bases not matched to a gene; V was cut back by 5 bases and J by 4 bases. There are 15 residues in the CDR3. Germline assignment: CDR1 SGHDT and CDR2 YYEEEE. The gene calls are TRBV5-6 and TRBJ2-1, with TRBD2 identical over 9 bases. This receptor was identified in a woman aged 70 to 79 with acute or convalescent COVID-19. The sequencing sample was made of peripheral blood. CDR3 region: CASRHSGRAYNEQFF. The CDR3 bases are TGTGCCAGCAGACATAGCGGGAGAGCTTACAATGAGCAGTTCTTC.